This TCR beta chain was identified in a study of shared clonotypes between healthy human individuals. The assay was immunoSEQ multiplex PCR, and TCRdb's table has in-frame clones only and misses some. Of 450,000 to 600,000 clones listed, 75% to 85% are singletons. Those who donated were healthy HIV-negative adults, with no recent acute infections or vaccinations reported. Unsorted samples, those not sorted, used 84 million or so PBMCs for genomic DNA. Looked up from germline, CDR1 is MNHEY and CDR2 is SMNVEV (reference sequence). J lost 8 bases, V lost 8 bases, and 5 bases had no gene match. The length of the CDR3 is 14 residues.

V gene TRBV27 combines with J gene TRBJ2-1, with TRBD2 identical over 14 bases. The sequence came from a woman in her forties in good health. Some clones in this sample may be carry-over from other donors' samples. The sample was PBMCs. The CDR3 region has the DNA TGTGCCAGCTCTGGGACTAGCGGGAGCTATGAGCAGTTCTTC. Residues: CASSGTSGSYEQFF.